The entry below gives a single T cell receptor beta chain sequence along with its context. The antigen is unknown. The data are from a study of metastatic and nonmetastatic thyroid tumors. TCRdb reanalyzed the PCR reads via MiXCR. Of 13,000 to 15,000 clones in the sample, almost 30% are singletons; the top ten hold nearly 4%. Study results and caveats: Compared with benign nodules, malignant thyroid tumors were reported to have significantly higher TCR beta diversity in both blood and tumor.

Germline V gene lookup returns CDR1 MNHNS and CDR2 SASEGT. The CDR3 length is 16 residues. Trimming took 2 bases from V and 5 from J; bases not matched to a gene: 11. Among the patients, none had received any treatment before thyroid surgery. The receptor comes from a female donor with papillary thyroid cancer or a benign thyroid nodule (not recorded which). Some clones in this sample may be carry-over from other donors' samples. Sequenced material: blood. This chain joins TRBV6-1 and TRBJ1-2; 7 nucleotides match TRBD1. The CDR3 sequence: CASSEINGTALYGYTF. The CDR3 nucleotides are TGTGCCAGCAGTGAAATTAACGGGACAGCCCTATATGGCTACACCTTC.